This T cell receptor beta chain appears in the sequencing data of a study of shared clonotypes between healthy human individuals. At the level of the study: The donor group consisted of two women and a few men, aged 18 to 49. Per donor, CD8 memory used one plate, CD8 naive used two, CD4 memory used three and CD4 naive used three. Study-wide findings and caveats: An anticipated effect of sequencing depth on clonotype sharing among donors was recognized.

V was shortened by 5 bases and J by 5 bases, with 17 bases between the two germline ends. This CDR3 spans 15 amino acids. Germline assignment: CDR1 MNHEY and CDR2 SMNVEV (reference sequence). As to this clone: Its target is unknown.

Sequencing was performed with immunoSEQ multiplex PCR; in TCRdb, only in-frame clones are kept and a portion is missing. The sample records around 2.5 million clones, approximately 94% being singletons. The chain uses TRBV27 and TRBJ2-3; the D gene is possibly TRBD2 (7 bases). This receptor was identified in a man aged 18 to 30 in good health. Some clones in this sample may be carry-over from other donors' samples. The sequencing input was naive CD4+ T cells from PBMCs. Sample subset: CD45RA+ positively selected. CDR3 protein: CASSRGRAGGDTQYF. CDR3 sequence (DNA): TGTGCCAGCAGTAGGGGGAGGGCCGGGGGAGATACGCAGTATTTT.